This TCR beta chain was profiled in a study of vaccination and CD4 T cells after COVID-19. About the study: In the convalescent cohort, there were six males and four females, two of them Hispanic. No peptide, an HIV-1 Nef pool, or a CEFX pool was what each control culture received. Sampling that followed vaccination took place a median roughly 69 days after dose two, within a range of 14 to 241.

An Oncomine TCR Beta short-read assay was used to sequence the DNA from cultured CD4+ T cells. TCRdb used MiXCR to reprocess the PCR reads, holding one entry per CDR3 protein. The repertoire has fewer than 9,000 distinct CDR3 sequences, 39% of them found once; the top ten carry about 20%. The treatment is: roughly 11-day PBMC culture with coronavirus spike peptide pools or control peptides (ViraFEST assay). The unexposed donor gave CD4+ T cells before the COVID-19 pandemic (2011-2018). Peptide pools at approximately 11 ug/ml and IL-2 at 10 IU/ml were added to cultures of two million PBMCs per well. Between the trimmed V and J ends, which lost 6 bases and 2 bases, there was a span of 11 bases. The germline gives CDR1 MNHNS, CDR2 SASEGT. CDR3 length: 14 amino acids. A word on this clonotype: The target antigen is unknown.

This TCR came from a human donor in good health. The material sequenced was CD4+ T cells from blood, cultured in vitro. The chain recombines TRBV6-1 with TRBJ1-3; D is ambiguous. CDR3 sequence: CASRNLAPGNTIYF. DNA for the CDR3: TGTGCCAGCAGAAACTTGGCGCCTGGAAACACCATATATTTT.